This T cell receptor (beta chain) was retrieved from a study of OX40 agonist ivuxolimab in advanced cancers. In the study overall: Prior therapy, whether anti-PD-1, anti-PD-L1 or anti-CTLA-4, was allowed, and approximately 37% had some.

The CDR3 has 12 residues. Germline lookup yields CDR1 SGHAT and CDR2 FQNNGV. V was cut by 2 bases and J by 6 bases, with 8 bases left in between. Clones were sequenced by immunoSEQ multiplex PCR, and TCRdb holds only the in-frame ones, with some missing. This table holds about 29,000 clones, roughly 91% found once. The V call is TRBV11-2, the J call TRBJ2-7; no clear D gene. The sequencing used CD4+ or CD8+ T cells sorted from blood, collected in a trial of the OX40 agonist ivuxolimab. The TCR originated in an adult with an advanced solid tumor such as melanoma, head and neck, liver or kidney cancer. The CDR3 nucleotides are TGTGCCAGCAGCTTATCTAGTGGCGAGCAGTACTTC. Its protein is CASSLSSGEQYF.